Each of the 10 T cell receptor beta chains below was sequenced from the same sample in a study of identifying expanded T cells in peripheral blood. The data were produced by immunoSEQ multiplex PCR, yet TCRdb's version contains in-frame clones alone and is incomplete. The repertoire includes about 63,000 clones, approximately 82% of them detected once, and about 19% sits in the top ten. Sequenced sample: blood. The receptors originated from a person aged 18-69 years in good health.

This chain uses TRBV7-9 with TRBJ2-7; D uncertain. Germline V CDR1 and CDR2: SEHNR, FQNEAQ (reference sequence). Trimming stripped 1 base from V and 0 bases from J, with 7 bases between. The CDR3 loop spans 14 amino acids. The CDR3 bases are TGTGCCAGCAGCTTAGGAGCAGGCTCCTACGAGCAGTACTTC. It codes for CASSLGAGSYEQYF. The full variable domain, rest sourced from reference TRBV7-9 and TRBJ2-7, is DTGVSQNPRHKITKRGQNVTFRCDPISEHNRLYWYRQTLGQGPEFLTYFQNEAQLEKSRLLSDRFSAERPKGSFSTLEIQRTEQGDSAMYLCASSLGAGSYEQYFGPGTRLTVT.

V gene TRBV21-1 combines with J gene TRBJ1-4; the table's D gene call, TRBD1, was not cross checked with the DNA. TRBV21-1 is an annotated pseudogene. The length of the CDR3 is 19 residues. CDR3 protein: CASSIFRDRGRRANEKLFF. The DNA of the CDR3 is TGTGCCAGCAGCATCTTCCGGGACAGGGGGCGTCGAGCTAATGAAAAACTGTTTTTT.

This rearrangement joins TRBV7-9 to TRBJ2-3; TRBD1 matches at 9 bases. J lost 2 bases, V lost 6 bases, and 12 bases had no gene match. The CDR3 has 17 amino acids. Germline V lookup: CDR1 SEHNR, CDR2 FQNEAQ (reference sequence). The DNA for the CDR3 is TGTGCCAGCAGTCGCACGCCGGGACAGGGATACACAGATACGCAGTATTTT. Translating gives CASSRTPGQGYTDTQYF. The whole variable domain, filled in from reference TRBV7-9 and TRBJ2-3, reads DTGVSQNPRHKITKRGQNVTFRCDPISEHNRLYWYRQTLGQGPEFLTYFQNEAQLEKSRLLSDRFSAERPKGSFSTLEIQRTEQGDSAMYLCASSRTPGQGYTDTQYFGPGTRLTVL.

This sequence joins TRBV30 and TRBJ2-1, with unresolved D. The CDR3 has 12 residues. The V gene's germline CDR1 is GTSNPN and CDR2 SVGIG (reference sequence). V was pared by 1 base and J by 9 bases, with 10 bases between. The CDR3 region has the DNA TGTGCCTGGAGTGGGGCAGGACCTGAGCAGTTCTTC. Translation: CAWSGAGPEQFF.

In this sample, this clone turned up once. The rearrangement links TRBV19 to TRBJ1-1; D unclear. V was pared by 3 bases and J by 1 base, with 12 bases between. Germline V gives CDR1 LNHDA, CDR2 SQIVND (reference sequence). There are 15 residues in the CDR3. The CDR3 spells CASSMVRKQNTEAFF. DNA of the CDR3: TGTGCCAGTAGTATGGTCCGGAAGCAGAACACTGAAGCTTTCTTT.

The rearrangement joins TRBV6-1 to TRBJ2-5, with 10 bases identical to TRBD2. The CDR3 covers 14 residues. Germline values: CDR1 MNHNS, CDR2 SASEGT. The V segment lost 5 bases and the J segment 1 base; nucleotides outside the gene matches: 1. CDR3 nucleotide sequence: TGTGCCAGCAGTAAGCGGGAGGGCCAAGAGACCCAGTACTTC. Translating gives CASSKREGQETQYF.

The V and J genes are TRBV30 and TRBJ1-2, with a weak D call TRBD1 (5 bases). The CDR3 is 14 residues long. In germline, CDR1 is GTSNPN, CDR2 SVGIG (reference sequence). V lost 6 bases to trimming and J lost 7 bases, with 21 bases between them. The CDR3 nucleotides are TGTGCCTGCAATACAAAGAGGGGAGCTAGTGGCTACACCTTC. This gives the protein CACNTKRGASGYTF.

The genes are TRBV2 and TRBJ2-3; 8 bases are a match to TRBD1. The CDR3 totals 14 residues. The junction had 10 bases not matched to a gene; V was cut back by 8 bases and J by 6 bases. The germline CDR1 and CDR2 sequences are SNHLY and FYNNEI. In DNA, the CDR3 is TGTGCCAGCTATATGGACAGGGCGGCGGATACGCAGTATTTT. It encodes CASYMDRAADTQYF.

J is TRBJ1-2 and V is TRBV7-3; tentatively, D is TRBD1 (5 bases). The CDR3 has 16 residues. Trimming took off 5 bases at V and 0 bases at J, with 16 bases between the two ends. CDR1 is SGHTA and CDR2 is FQGTGA in the germline V gene. CDR3 DNA sequence: TGTGCCAGCAGCGATATGTGGGGGGAACCTAACTATGGCTACACCTTC. Its protein product is CASSDMWGEPNYGYTF.

The chain employs TRBV5-6 and TRBJ2-5, with D tentatively TRBD2 (5 bases). The V and J ends lost 2 bases and 5 bases respectively, with 13 bases between them. This CDR3 spans 14 amino acids. CDR1 is SGHDT and CDR2 is YYEEEE in the germline V gene. This CDR3 is CASSFSGVKETQYF. In nucleotides, the CDR3 is TGTGCCAGCAGCTTCAGCGGCGTAAAGGAGACCCAGTACTTC.